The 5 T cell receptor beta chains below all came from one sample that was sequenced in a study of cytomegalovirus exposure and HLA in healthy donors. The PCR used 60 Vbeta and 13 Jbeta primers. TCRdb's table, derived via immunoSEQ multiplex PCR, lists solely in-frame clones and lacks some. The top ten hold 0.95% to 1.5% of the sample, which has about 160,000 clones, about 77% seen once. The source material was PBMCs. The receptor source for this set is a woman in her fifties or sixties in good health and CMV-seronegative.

CDR3 DNA sequence: TGCGCCAGCAGCTCAACCCTACAGGGACCCGGGGAGCTGTTTTTT. Its translation is CASSSTLQGPGELFF. The rearrangement links TRBV5-1 to TRBJ2-2; weak D call: TRBD1 (6 bases). The CDR3 is 15 residues long. With 3 bases removed from V and 6 bases from J, the gap between germline ends came to 15 bases. Germline V gives CDR1 SGHRS, CDR2 YFSETQ.

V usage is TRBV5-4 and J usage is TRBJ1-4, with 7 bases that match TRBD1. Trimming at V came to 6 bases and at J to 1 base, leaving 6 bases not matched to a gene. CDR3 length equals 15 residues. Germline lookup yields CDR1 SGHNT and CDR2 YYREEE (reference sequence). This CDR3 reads CASTPGGGTNEKLFF. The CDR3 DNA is TGTGCCAGCACCCCAGGGGGAGGAACTAATGAAAAACTGTTTTTT.

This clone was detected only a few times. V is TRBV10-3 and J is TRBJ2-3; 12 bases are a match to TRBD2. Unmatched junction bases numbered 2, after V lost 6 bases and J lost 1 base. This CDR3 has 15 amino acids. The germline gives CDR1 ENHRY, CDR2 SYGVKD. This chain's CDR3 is CAIRTSGGRTDTQYF. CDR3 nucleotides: TGTGCCATCAGGACTAGCGGGGGACGCACAGATACGCAGTATTTT.

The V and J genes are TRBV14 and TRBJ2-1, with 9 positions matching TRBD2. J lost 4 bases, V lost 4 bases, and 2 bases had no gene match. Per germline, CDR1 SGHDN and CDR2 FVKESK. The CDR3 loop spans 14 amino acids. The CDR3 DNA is TGTGCCAGCAGCCCGCGGGAGGGTTACAATGAGCAGTTCTTC. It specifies CASSPREGYNEQFF.

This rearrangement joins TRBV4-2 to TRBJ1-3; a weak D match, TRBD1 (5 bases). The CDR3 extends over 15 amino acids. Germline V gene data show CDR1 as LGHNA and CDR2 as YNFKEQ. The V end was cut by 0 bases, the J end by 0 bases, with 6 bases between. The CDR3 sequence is CASSQDRVSGNTIYF. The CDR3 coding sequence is TGTGCCAGCAGCCAAGACAGGGTCTCTGGAAACACCATATATTTT.